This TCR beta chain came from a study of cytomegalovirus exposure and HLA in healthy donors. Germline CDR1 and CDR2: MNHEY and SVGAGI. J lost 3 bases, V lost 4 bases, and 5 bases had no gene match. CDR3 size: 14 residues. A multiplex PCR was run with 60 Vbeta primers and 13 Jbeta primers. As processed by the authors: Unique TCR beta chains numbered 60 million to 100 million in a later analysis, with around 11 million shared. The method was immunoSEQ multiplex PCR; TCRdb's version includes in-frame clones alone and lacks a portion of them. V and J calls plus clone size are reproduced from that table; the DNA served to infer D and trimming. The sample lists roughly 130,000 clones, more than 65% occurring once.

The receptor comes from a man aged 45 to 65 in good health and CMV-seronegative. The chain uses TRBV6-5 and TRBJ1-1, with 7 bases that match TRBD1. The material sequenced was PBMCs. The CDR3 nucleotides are TGTGCCAGCAGTTTACGGACAGGAGACACTGAAGCTTTCTTT. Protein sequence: CASSLRTGDTEAFF.